The entry that follows covers one T cell receptor (beta chain) sequence. The antigen is not known. Here immunoSEQ multiplex PCR was the method, and the copy in TCRdb shows in-frame clones only, minus some. The profile shows around 330,000 clones, about 74% of them singletons. Into CD45RA+ naive and CD45RA-negative memory subsets, the CD4+ cells were split. The CDR3 length is 15 residues. CDR1 MDHEN and CDR2 SYDVKM come from the germline V gene. Trimming took 4 bases from V and 2 from J; bases not matched to a gene: 4. These data originate in a study of shared clonotypes between healthy human individuals. Study-level points and caveats: Blood alone was sampled, and tissue repertoires likely differ.

The chain has TRBV28 and TRBJ1-5, with 8 nucleotides matching TRBD1. This sequence originates from a man younger than 45 in good health. The specimen was memory CD4+ T cells sorted from blood. Subset here: CD45RA-negative fraction. The CDR3 coding sequence is TGTGCCAGCAGTTGGATGACAGGGGGCAATCAGCCCCAGCATTTT. Its translation is CASSWMTGGNQPQHF. The complete variable domain, with remaining parts taken from reference TRBV28 and TRBJ1-5, reads DVKVTQSSRYLVKRTGEKVFLECVQDMDHENMFWYRQDPGLGLRLIYFSYDVKMKEKGDIPEGYSVSREKKERFSLILESASTNQTSMYLCASSWMTGGNQPQHFGDGTRLSIL.